A selection of T cell receptor beta chains follows, all from one sample in a study of control samples from healthy donors and cancer patients. Using immunoSEQ multiplex PCR, the repertoire was profiled, and TCRdb retains in-frame clones only, with some absent. The sample has some 150,000 clones; roughly 89% are singletons. Sequencing was performed on blood. Every receptor here comes from a man younger than 35 in good health. CDR3s include the opening cysteine and the closing phenylalanine or tryptophan. The order of the fields is D gene, clone size, J gene, V gene, CDR3 protein, CDR3 DNA. The D gene is left open where the match is weak. Only part of the rows carry a size: once, few, many, or a class if the clone is expanded.

d_gene: -
abundance: -
j_gene: TRBJ2-2
v_gene: TRBV27
CDR3aa: CASSLGRVAGELFF
CDR3nt: TGTGCCAGCAGTTTGGGCAGGGTCGCCGGGGAGCTGTTTTTT

d_gene: TRBD1
abundance: once
j_gene: TRBJ2-7
v_gene: TRBV4-3
CDR3aa: CASSQDLPGQGVYEQYF
CDR3nt: TGCGCCAGCAGCCAAGATCTTCCGGGACAGGGGGTCTACGAGCAGTACTTC

d_gene: -
abundance: -
j_gene: TRBJ2-7
v_gene: TRBV27
CDR3aa: CASRFIGDPYEQYF
CDR3nt: TGTGCCAGCAGATTTATCGGGGATCCCTACGAGCAGTACTTC

d_gene: -
abundance: -
j_gene: TRBJ1-6
v_gene: TRBV6-5
CDR3aa: CASSYLPGGTSSPLHF
CDR3nt: TGTGCCAGCAGTTACCTCCCTGGAGGGACCAGTTCACCCCTCCACTTT

d_gene: -
abundance: once
j_gene: TRBJ1-6
v_gene: TRBV5-1
CDR3aa: CASSPLPSDSPLHF
CDR3nt: TGCGCCAGCAGCCCCTTGCCCAGCGATTCACCCCTCCACTTT

d_gene: -
abundance: -
j_gene: TRBJ2-1
v_gene: TRBV6-6
CDR3aa: CASSAPGGIWNEQFF
CDR3nt: TGTGCCAGCAGCGCCCCGGGGGGCATATGGAATGAGCAGTTCTTC

d_gene: -
abundance: -
j_gene: TRBJ2-5
v_gene: TRBV7-2
CDR3aa: CASREKAGGQTQYF
CDR3nt: TGTGCCAGCAGGGAGAAAGCCGGGGGGCAGACCCAGTACTTC

d_gene: TRBD1
abundance: -
j_gene: TRBJ1-3
v_gene: TRBV23-1
CDR3aa: CASSRDRGHTIYF
CDR3nt: TGCGCCAGCAGCCGGGACAGGGGGCACACCATATATTTT

d_gene: TRBD1
abundance: -
j_gene: TRBJ1-5
v_gene: TRBV18
CDR3aa: CASSPPGQGNQPQHF
CDR3nt: TGTGCCAGCTCACCACCGGGACAGGGCAATCAGCCCCAGCATTTT

d_gene: -
abundance: -
j_gene: TRBJ1-6
v_gene: TRBV2
CDR3aa: CASTGTGYNSPLHF
CDR3nt: TGTGCCAGCACCGGCACAGGTTATAATTCACCCCTCCACTTT

d_gene: -
abundance: -
j_gene: TRBJ2-1
v_gene: TRBV6-1
CDR3aa: CASSERPGPYNEQFF
CDR3nt: TGTGCCAGCAGTGAACGCCCCGGACCCTACAATGAGCAGTTCTTC

d_gene: -
abundance: -
j_gene: TRBJ2-1
v_gene: TRBV19
CDR3aa: CASSIDRGSSYNEQFF
CDR3nt: TGTGCCAGTAGTATAGATAGGGGCTCATCCTACAATGAGCAGTTCTTC

d_gene: -
abundance: -
j_gene: TRBJ1-2
v_gene: TRBV5-1
CDR3aa: CASSLDGVYGYTF
CDR3nt: TGCGCCAGCAGCTTGGATGGGGTCTATGGCTACACCTTC

d_gene: -
abundance: -
j_gene: TRBJ2-5
v_gene: TRBV7-6
CDR3aa: CASSFEADRQETQYF
CDR3nt: TGTGCCAGCAGCTTCGAGGCGGACAGACAAGAGACCCAGTACTTC

d_gene: TRBD1
abundance: few
j_gene: TRBJ1-5
v_gene: TRBV30
CDR3aa: CALDRGNNQPQHF
CDR3nt: TGTGCCTTGGACAGGGGGAACAATCAGCCCCAGCATTTT

d_gene: -
abundance: -
j_gene: TRBJ2-7
v_gene: TRBV11-2
CDR3aa: CASSLTLGIDEQYF
CDR3nt: TGTGCCAGCAGCCTTACACTGGGTATTGACGAGCAGTACTTC

d_gene: -
abundance: -
j_gene: TRBJ1-2
v_gene: TRBV7-2
CDR3aa: CASSLGGLGGYTF
CDR3nt: TGTGCCAGCAGCTTAGGGGGGTTGGGTGGCTACACCTTC

d_gene: TRBD1
abundance: -
j_gene: TRBJ2-5
v_gene: TRBV5-5
CDR3aa: CASSLQGQETQYF
CDR3nt: TGTGCCAGCAGCTTACAGGGGCAAGAGACCCAGTACTTC

d_gene: TRBD1
abundance: -
j_gene: TRBJ1-5
v_gene: TRBV9
CDR3aa: CASSVGTVNQPQHF
CDR3nt: TGTGCCAGCAGCGTCGGGACAGTCAATCAGCCCCAGCATTTT

d_gene: TRBD2
abundance: -
j_gene: TRBJ2-2
v_gene: TRBV2
CDR3aa: CASRGLAGPGELFF
CDR3nt: TGTGCCAGCAGGGGACTAGCGGGACCCGGGGAGCTGTTTTTT

d_gene: -
abundance: once
j_gene: TRBJ2-1
v_gene: TRBV7-9
CDR3aa: CASSLEGLQEDNEQFF
CDR3nt: TGTGCCAGCAGCTTAGAAGGGTTGCAAGAGGACAATGAGCAGTTCTTC

d_gene: TRBD2
abundance: -
j_gene: TRBJ2-2
v_gene: TRBV18
CDR3aa: CASSPLSLAGFANTGELFF
CDR3nt: TGTGCCAGCTCACCATTATCACTAGCGGGGTTCGCGAACACCGGGGAGCTGTTTTTT

d_gene: -
abundance: -
j_gene: TRBJ2-1
v_gene: TRBV10-3
CDR3aa: CAIFRESYNEQFF
CDR3nt: TGTGCCATCTTCAGGGAGTCCTACAATGAGCAGTTCTTC

d_gene: TRBD2
abundance: -
j_gene: TRBJ2-2
v_gene: TRBV6-5
CDR3aa: CASRRLAGGTGELFF
CDR3nt: TGTGCCAGTAGGCGACTAGCGGGGGGCACCGGGGAGCTGTTTTTT

d_gene: -
abundance: -
j_gene: TRBJ2-2
v_gene: TRBV27
CDR3aa: CASRQGGTGELFF
CDR3nt: TGTGCCAGCAGACAGGGCGGGACCGGGGAGCTGTTTTTT

d_gene: TRBD2
abundance: -
j_gene: TRBJ2-1
v_gene: TRBV6-6
CDR3aa: CASSGQRGGRGEQFF
CDR3nt: TGTGCCAGCAGTGGTCAACGGGGGGGCCGAGGTGAGCAGTTCTTC

d_gene: -
abundance: once
j_gene: TRBJ1-5
v_gene: TRBV19
CDR3aa: CASSSGPNQPQHF
CDR3nt: TGTGCCAGTAGTTCGGGACCGAATCAGCCCCAGCATTTT